The rows below give T cell receptor beta chains drawn from one sample of a study of cytomegalovirus exposure and HLA in healthy donors. Some clones are missing from TCRdb's copy, which holds only in-frame ones; the method was immunoSEQ multiplex PCR. The table shows approximately 120,000 clones, with 70% to 80% occurring only once. The sequenced sample was PBMCs. These receptors were obtained from a female donor in good health and CMV-seronegative. The conserved cysteine and the conserved F or W are not part of the CDR3 here. Rows may omit the clone size; those that give it use once, few, many or a size class.

clone_size	v_call	j_call	cdr3_aa
once	TRBV7-9	TRBJ1-2	ASSSQTGGYGYT
-	TRBV13	TRBJ1-1	ASRRQGGANTEAF
few	TRBV5-4	TRBJ1-2	ASSGGQGNYGYT
-	TRBV7-2	TRBJ1-1	ASSTVPGQGLEAF
-	TRBV5-1	TRBJ2-7	ASSLPGNTYEQY
-	TRBV7-3	TRBJ2-3	ASSLSPGEQY
-	TRBV5-5	TRBJ1-2	ASSSFEGYGYT
-	TRBV10-3	TRBJ2-2	AIRETVTGPGELF
few	TRBV6-5	TRBJ1-4	ASSYARSEKLF
-	TRBV4-2	TRBJ1-2	ASSPMDSYGYT
-	TRBV6-5	TRBJ1-1	ASSYLRQGASTEAF
few	TRBV4-3	TRBJ1-2	ASSQDKTAGGYT
-	TRBV6-5	TRBJ2-4	ASARTGKNIQY
-	TRBV6-6	TRBJ2-7	ASSSLSYGQY
-	TRBV19	TRBJ2-1	ASSATSGGPHEQF
-	TRBV25-1	TRBJ1-2	ASSGSGSYGYT
once	TRBV10-2	TRBJ1-2	ASSESMAGGHGYT
-	TRBV6-1	TRBJ2-1	ASRISGTYNEQF
-	TRBV15	TRBJ1-1	ATGEGGGEAF
-	TRBV7-9	TRBJ2-2	ASSLAENTGELF
-	TRBV27	TRBJ2-7	ASSLAPSLATGYEQY
-	TRBV28	TRBJ2-7	ASISGGAYEQY
-	TRBV5-8	TRBJ2-1	ASSPTGNYNEQF
-	TRBV6-1	TRBJ1-6	ASSDSRGESPLH
-	TRBV11-2	TRBJ2-5	ASGPRGNDQETQY
-	TRBV19	TRBJ1-5	ASSTLMGQDHQPQH
-	TRBV18	TRBJ1-2	ASSPGTDYGYT
-	TRBV27	TRBJ1-5	ASGRDRGYMAQH
-	TRBV6-5	TRBJ1-6	ASSYGRRSYNSPLH
-	TRBV23-1	TRBJ1-5	ASSLWGERGQPQH
-	TRBV10-1	TRBJ2-2	ASSDSSFGELF
-	TRBV6-4	TRBJ1-6	ASSPTGFNSPLH
-	TRBV15	TRBJ1-2	ATSRDLRDNYGYT
-	TRBV7-9	TRBJ2-1	SSSPLQGIEF
once	TRBV5-1	TRBJ2-3	ASSLVQRDTQY
-	TRBV7-3	TRBJ1-3	ASSSGGGTGNTIY
-	TRBV6-6	TRBJ2-7	ASSYSERPYEQY
-	TRBV2	TRBJ1-5	ASGSFNQPQH
-	TRBV11-2	TRBJ2-1	ASSLGTGVESSYNEQF
-	TRBV7-6	TRBJ1-3	ASSLIQGDGNTIY
-	TRBV7-9	TRBJ2-7	SSSLIEGEQY
few	TRBV4-1	TRBJ2-6	ASSQVGESGANVLT
-	TRBV27	TRBJ1-2	ASSLLTEPNYGYT
-	TRBV5-1	TRBJ2-2	ASSLGAGNAGELF
-	TRBV18	TRBJ1-2	ASSPGQGGYT
-	TRBV10-2	TRBJ1-1	ASSAVSTEAF
few	TRBV4-1	TRBJ1-2	ASSQDLRVARGYT
-	TRBV7-2	TRBJ2-3	ASSRLRLADRSDTQY
-	TRBV10-3	TRBJ1-2	AISEGGHGYT
once	TRBV21-1	TRBJ1-1	ASSEKPGPDRAAAEAF
-	TRBV7-7	TRBJ2-3	ASSPDGDTDTQY
-	TRBV11-2	TRBJ1-5	ASSLGDRDNQPQH
-	TRBV30	TRBJ1-5	AWTNNRGQPQH
once	TRBV19	TRBJ2-7	ASSIRRQGHEQY
-	TRBV10-3	TRBJ1-5	AIKSDRGQPQH
-	TRBV9	TRBJ2-7	ASSVGTEAYEQY
-	TRBV11-2	TRBJ2-7	ASRKTGTGVDGEQY
few	TRBV7-9	TRBJ1-1	ASSLVAGANTEAF
-	TRBV4-1	TRBJ1-2	ASSQAERTGQYGYT